This TCR beta chain was captured in a study of radiotherapy plus CTLA-4 blockade in lung cancer. Across the whole study: With around 30% of patients having disease control, objective responses were seen in approximately 17%.

It was focal radiation plus CTLA-4 blockade with ipilimumab that patients with chemo-refractory metastatic non-small-cell lung cancer received. Trimming cost V 7 bases and J 0 bases, with 11 bases left between them. CDR1 SNHLY and CDR2 FYNNEI come from the germline V gene. CDR3 size: 14 residues. Sequenced by immunoSEQ multiplex PCR; TCRdb stores in-frame clones only, minus some. The sample comprises 40,000 to 45,000 clones, roughly three quarters of which are singletons, and less than 3% rests with the top ten. Study-level findings and limits: Early clonal dynamics of blood T cells, together with interferon-beta, were reported as the best response predictor. Radiotherapy plus ipilimumab was followed by expansion in blood of tumor-derived TCR clones.

For this clone: The antigen is unknown.

The J gene is TRBJ2-3, the V gene TRBV2, with a tentative D call TRBD2 (6 bases). This sequence originates from a human donor with non-small cell lung cancer whose response to radiotherapy plus ipilimumab could not be evaluated. The sample was peripheral blood, taken from a patient treated with radiotherapy plus ipilimumab. CDR3 sequence reads: CASKWGESTDTQYF. The CDR3 DNA reads TGTGCCAGCAAATGGGGGGAGAGCACAGATACGCAGTATTTT.